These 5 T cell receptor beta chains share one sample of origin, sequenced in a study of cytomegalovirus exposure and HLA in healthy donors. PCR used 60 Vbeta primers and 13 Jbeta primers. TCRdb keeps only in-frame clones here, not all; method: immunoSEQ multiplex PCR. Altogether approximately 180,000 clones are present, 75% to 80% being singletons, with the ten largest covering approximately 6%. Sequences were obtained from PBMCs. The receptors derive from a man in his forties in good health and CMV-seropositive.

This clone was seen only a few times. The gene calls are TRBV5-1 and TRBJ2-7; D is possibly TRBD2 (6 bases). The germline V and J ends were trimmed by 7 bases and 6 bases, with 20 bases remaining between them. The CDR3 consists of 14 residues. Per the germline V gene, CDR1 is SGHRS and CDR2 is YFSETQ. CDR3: CASLGGLPGSEQYF. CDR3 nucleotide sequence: TGCGCCAGCTTGGGAGGACTCCCAGGGAGCGAGCAGTACTTC. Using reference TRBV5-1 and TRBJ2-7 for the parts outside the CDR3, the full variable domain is KAGVTQTPRYLIKTRGQQVTLSCSPISGHRSVSWYQQTPGQGLQFLFEYFSETQRNKGNFPGRFSGRQFSNSRSEMNVSTLELGDSALYLCASLGGLPGSEQYFGPGTRLTVT.

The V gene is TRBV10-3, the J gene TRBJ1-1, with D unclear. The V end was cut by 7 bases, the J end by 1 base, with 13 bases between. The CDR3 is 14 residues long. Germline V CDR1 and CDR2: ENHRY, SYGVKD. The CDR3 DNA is TGTGCCATCAAGAACTCAGGTGGGAACACTGAAGCTTTCTTT. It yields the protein CAIKNSGGNTEAFF.

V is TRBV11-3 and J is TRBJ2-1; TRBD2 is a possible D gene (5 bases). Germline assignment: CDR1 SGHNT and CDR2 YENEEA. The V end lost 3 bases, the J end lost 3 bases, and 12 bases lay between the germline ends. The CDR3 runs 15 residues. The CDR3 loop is CASSFVSAIYNEQFF. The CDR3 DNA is TGTGCCAGCAGCTTTGTTAGCGCAATCTACAATGAGCAGTTCTTC.

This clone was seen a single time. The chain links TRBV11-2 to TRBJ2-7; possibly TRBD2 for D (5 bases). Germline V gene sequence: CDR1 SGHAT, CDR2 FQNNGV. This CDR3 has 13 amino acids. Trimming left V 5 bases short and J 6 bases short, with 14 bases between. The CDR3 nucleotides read TGTGCCAGCAGCCTAGCCCGGGATAGCGAGCAGTACTTC. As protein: CASSLARDSEQYF.

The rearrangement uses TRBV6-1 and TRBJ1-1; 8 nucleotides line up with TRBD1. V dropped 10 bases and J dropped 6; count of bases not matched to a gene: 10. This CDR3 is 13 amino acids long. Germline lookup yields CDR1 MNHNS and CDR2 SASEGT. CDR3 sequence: CATRLTGGAEAFF. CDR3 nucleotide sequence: TGTGCCACTAGACTTACAGGGGGGGCTGAAGCTTTCTTT.